The 26 T cell receptor beta chains below all came from one sample that was sequenced in a study of shared T cell receptors in the human thymus. Generated by immunoSEQ multiplex PCR, the TCRdb table keeps only in-frame clones and is missing some. Of 700,000 to 750,000 clones detected, 70% to 90% appear once; the ten largest clones hold more than 0.008%. The same specimen was also included in a second study, on human thymus T cells.

The sequenced material came from thymocytes. These receptors all come from a girl under three years old with a congenital heart defect.

This clone was seen once. The V call is TRBV5-8, the J call TRBJ1-2; 10 positions match TRBD1. The V and J ends lost 3 bases and 8 bases, in that order; junction bases with no gene match: 10. The CDR3 runs 15 residues. In germline, CDR1 is SGHTS, CDR2 YDEGEE. The CDR3, as DNA: TGTGCCAGCAGCTCCCCGGGACAGGGGATGCGAGGCTACACCTTC. Its translation is CASSSPGQGMRGYTF. Filled out from reference TRBV5-8 and TRBJ1-2, the complete variable domain reads EAGVTQSPTHLIKTRGQQATLRCSPISGHTSVYWYQQALGLGLQFLLWYDEGEERNRGNFPPRFSGRQFPNYSSELNVNALELEDSALYLCASSSPGQGMRGYTFGSGTRLTVV.

This clone was detected once. This chain connects TRBV6-1 to TRBJ1-5, with D perhaps matching TRBD1 (5 bases). Germline V gives CDR1 MNHNS, CDR2 SASEGT. Trimming took 2 bases from V and 2 from J, leaving 16 bases between them. The CDR3 sequence is 17 residues long. This CDR3 is CASSETPWGVGNQPQHF. Written as DNA, the CDR3 is TGTGCCAGCAGTGAAACCCCATGGGGCGTGGGCAATCAGCCCCAGCATTTT.

The rearrangement links TRBV5-6 to TRBJ1-5, with D possibly being TRBD1 (6 bases). The V and J ends lost 0 bases and 6 bases respectively, with 16 bases between them. The CDR3 runs to 16 residues. Per the germline V gene, CDR1 is SGHDT and CDR2 is YYEEEE. This CDR3 reads CASSLGGQIPVQPQHF. In DNA, the CDR3 is TGTGCCAGCAGCTTGGGTGGACAGATCCCCGTTCAGCCCCAGCATTTT.

The chain combines TRBV11-2 with TRBJ1-6; TRBD1 is a possible D gene (6 bases). This CDR3 has 16 residues. Germline assignment: CDR1 SGHAT and CDR2 FQNNGV. V lost 5 bases and J 4 bases, leaving 15 bases between the germline ends. CDR3 bases: TGTGCCAGCAGCACTGGACAGCTAAAATATAATTCACCCCTCCACTTT. Translation gives CASSTGQLKYNSPLHF.

CDR3 amino acids: CASSSRLVLGGGQETQYF. The DNA for the CDR3 is TGTGCCAGCAGTTCCCGATTAGTATTAGGCGGGGGACAAGAGACCCAGTACTTC. The V gene is TRBV27, the J gene TRBJ2-5, with TRBD2 matching 7 bases. The CDR3 runs 18 residues. Germline loops: CDR1 MNHEY, CDR2 SMNVEV (reference sequence). Unmatched junction bases numbered 16, after V lost 4 bases and J lost 2 bases.

The V gene is TRBV27, the J gene TRBJ2-7; D perhaps matches TRBD1 (6 bases). The CDR3 is made up of 12 amino acids. The germline V gene encodes CDR1 MNHEY and CDR2 SMNVEV (reference sequence). The V and J ends lost 6 bases and 4 bases respectively, with 10 bases between them. For the CDR3, the DNA is TGTGCCAGCAGCGGGACAAAATACGAGCAGTACTTC. Translation: CASSGTKYEQYF.

The chain couples TRBV18 to TRBJ2-7; 9 bases fit TRBD1. Germline CDR1 and CDR2: KGHSH and LQKENI. The CDR3 loop spans 16 amino acids. The ends lost 6 bases at V and 3 bases at J; junction bases unmatched: 12. The CDR3, as DNA: TGTGCCAGCTCTCGACGGGACAGGGATTTGGGCTACGAGCAGTACTTC. It translates to CASSRRDRDLGYEQYF. Together with reference TRBV18 and TRBJ2-7, the CDR3 gives the full variable domain: NAGVMQNPRHLVRRRGQEARLRCSPMKGHSHVYWYRQLPEEGLKFMVYLQKENIIDESGMPKERFSAEFPKEGPSILRIQQVVRGDSAAYFCASSRRDRDLGYEQYFGPGTRLTVT.

The CDR3 coding sequence is TGCGCCAGCAGCCGGACCACAGGGGTGACGATTAATCTCCCTCCCTACGAGCAGTACTTC. Translation gives CASSRTTGVTINLPPYEQYF. The V and J genes are TRBV4-3 and TRBJ2-7; TRBD1 matches 7 bases. The J segment lost 2 bases and the V segment lost 4 bases, leaving 23 bases of the junction unmatched. Germline lookup yields CDR1 LGHNA and CDR2 YSLEER. The CDR3 has 20 residues.

This clone was found once. The chain has TRBV5-1 and TRBJ1-2; weak D call: TRBD1 (6 bases). The CDR3 contains 17 residues. Germline V gene sequence: CDR1 SGHRS, CDR2 YFSETQ. Trimming removed 2 bases from V and 0 bases from J, with 17 bases in between. For the CDR3, the DNA is TGCGCCAGCAGCTTCGGTCGACAGGCGCAAACTAACTATGGCTACACCTTC. Its protein is CASSFGRQAQTNYGYTF. Full variable domain (remainder filled in from reference TRBV5-1 and TRBJ1-2): KAGVTQTPRYLIKTRGQQVTLSCSPISGHRSVSWYQQTPGQGLQFLFEYFSETQRNKGNFPGRFSGRQFSNSRSEMNVSTLELGDSALYLCASSFGRQAQTNYGYTFGSGTRLTVV.

The chain is built from TRBV9 and TRBJ2-1, with D unclear. The CDR3 extends over 15 amino acids. The germline gives CDR1 SGDLS, CDR2 YYNGEE. Trimming left V 3 bases short and J 1 base short, with 11 bases between. The chain's CDR3 is CASSARQRSYNEQFF. DNA of the CDR3: TGTGCCAGCAGCGCCCGCCAGAGGTCCTACAATGAGCAGTTCTTC. Using reference TRBV9 and TRBJ2-1 for the parts outside the CDR3, the full variable domain is DSGVTQTPKHLITATGQRVTLRCSPRSGDLSVYWYQQSLDQGLQFLIQYYNGEERAKGNILERFSAQQFPDLHSELNLSSLELGDSALYFCASSARQRSYNEQFFGPGTRLTVL.

The rearrangement uses TRBV13 and TRBJ2-1; 9 bases align to TRBD2. The V gene's germline CDR1 is PRHDT and CDR2 FYEKMQ (reference sequence). The V segment lost 4 bases and the J segment 12 bases; nucleotides outside the gene matches: 16. This CDR3 has 16 residues. In DNA form, the CDR3 reads TGTGCCAGCAGCTCAACTCCCCTAGCGGGGTATGTGAGGCAGTTCTTC. Translated: CASSSTPLAGYVRQFF.

This chain connects TRBV5-8 to TRBJ1-2; TRBD1 aligns across 9 bases. Germline V gene lookup returns CDR1 SGHTS and CDR2 YDEGEE. The CDR3 contains 14 residues. Trimming cost V 4 bases and J 6 bases; bases outside gene matches: 7. CDR3 sequence reads: CASSVPGTGNGYTF. The CDR3 nucleotides are TGTGCCAGCAGCGTTCCCGGGACAGGGAATGGCTACACCTTC. The variable domain in full, with the rest retrieved from reference TRBV5-8 and TRBJ1-2, is EAGVTQSPTHLIKTRGQQATLRCSPISGHTSVYWYQQALGLGLQFLLWYDEGEERNRGNFPPRFSGRQFPNYSSELNVNALELEDSALYLCASSVPGTGNGYTFGSGTRLTVV.

The V gene is TRBV5-1, the J gene TRBJ2-7, with D possibly being TRBD1 (6 bases). V was pared by 3 bases and J by 4 bases, with 14 bases between. In germline, CDR1 is SGHRS, CDR2 YFSETQ. CDR3 size: 14 residues. CDR3 amino acids: CASSSTGSPYEQYF. The CDR3 DNA is TGCGCCAGCAGCTCTACAGGGTCCCCATACGAGCAGTACTTC. The full variable domain, rest sourced from reference TRBV5-1 and TRBJ2-7, is KAGVTQTPRYLIKTRGQQVTLSCSPISGHRSVSWYQQTPGQGLQFLFEYFSETQRNKGNFPGRFSGRQFSNSRSEMNVSTLELGDSALYLCASSSTGSPYEQYFGPGTRLTVT.

The chain uses TRBV9 and TRBJ2-6; 12 nucleotides match TRBD1. The CDR3 is made up of 18 amino acids. The germline gives CDR1 SGDLS, CDR2 YYNGEE. The V and J ends lost 7 bases and 1 base, in that order; junction bases with no gene match: 9. CDR3 DNA sequence: TGTGCCAGCTCATATAGGGGACAGGGGGCATCTGGGGCCAACGTCCTGACTTTC. Translation gives CASSYRGQGASGANVLTF.

In the case of this clone: The identical CDR3 is also encoded by other nucleotide sequences in the sample. The chain recombines TRBV27 with TRBJ1-1; possible D gene TRBD1, 6 bases. CDR1 and CDR2 (germline): MNHEY, SMNVEV (reference sequence). The CDR3 extends over 14 amino acids. Trimming took 2 bases from V and 1 from J, leaving 8 bases between them. Written as DNA, the CDR3 is TGTGCCAGCAGTTTAGGGGGCCGGAACACTGAAGCTTTCTTT. Amino acids: CASSLGGRNTEAFF.

The chain combines TRBV5-1 with TRBJ2-1, with 10 bases identical to TRBD2. Trimming at V came to 5 bases and at J to 2 bases, leaving 1 base not matched to a gene. Germline lookup yields CDR1 SGHRS and CDR2 YFSETQ. CDR3 size: 14 residues. The CDR3 loop is CASSSGGPYNEQFF. The CDR3 DNA reads TGCGCCAGCAGTAGCGGGGGGCCCTACAATGAGCAGTTCTTC.

This clone has only a few counts. J is TRBJ2-3 and V is TRBV14; a weak D match, TRBD1 (5 bases). The CDR3 covers 14 residues. From germline, CDR1 is SGHDN and CDR2 FVKESK. Trimming cost V 5 bases and J 5 bases, with 14 bases left between them. CDR3 bases: TGTGCCAGCAGCATGGGGCTATCAATAGATACGCAGTATTTT. It codes for CASSMGLSIDTQYF.

The chain couples TRBV5-1 to TRBJ1-5; D unresolved. The germline CDR1 and CDR2 sequences are SGHRS and YFSETQ. The CDR3 spans 13 residues. V dropped 0 bases and J dropped 4 bases, with 5 bases sitting between them. CDR3 DNA: TGCGCCAGCAGCTTGGGTATAAATCAGCCCCAGCATTTT. It specifies CASSLGINQPQHF.

This chain links TRBV2 with TRBJ2-7; D might be TRBD1 (5 bases). The CDR3 runs 14 residues. V gave up 2 bases and J gave up 3 bases, with 11 bases separating them. Per the germline V gene, CDR1 is SNHLY and CDR2 is FYNNEI. CDR3 residues: CASSEYDRLYEQYF. In nucleotides, the CDR3 is TGTGCCAGCAGTGAATACGACAGACTCTACGAGCAGTACTTC.

The chain joins TRBV7-9 to TRBJ2-5; D is ambiguous. The CDR3 has 12 residues. Germline-derived CDR1 and CDR2 are SEHNR and FQNEAQ (reference sequence). V was clipped by 11 bases and J by 2 bases, with 12 bases between them. The CDR3 DNA reads as TGTGCCGGAGTGAGCGCTCAAGAGACCCAGTACTTC. Its protein product is CAGVSAQETQYF.

V is TRBV28 and J is TRBJ2-7, with TRBD1 identical over 11 bases. J lost 5 bases, V lost 7 bases, and 22 bases had no gene match. The CDR3 has 19 residues. Germline CDR1 and CDR2: MDHEN and SYDVKM. CDR3 in DNA: TGTGCCAGCACCCCGATATCGGACAGGGGGCGCGGGGTGTCCCACGAGCAGTACTTC. It encodes CASTPISDRGRGVSHEQYF.

The sample holds one count of this clone. The same CDR3 arises from other DNA sequences in this sample as well. This chain joins TRBV6-1 and TRBJ2-7, with a weak D call TRBD1 (5 bases). Per germline, CDR1 MNHNS and CDR2 SASEGT. This CDR3 has 13 residues. V gave up 3 bases and J gave up 0 bases, with 6 bases separating them. For the CDR3, the DNA is TGTGCCAGCAGTGAGCAGGGCTCCTACGAGCAGTACTTC. It yields the protein CASSEQGSYEQYF.

V is TRBV18 and J is TRBJ1-4; 7 bases align to TRBD1. There are 14 residues in the CDR3. Germline CDR1 is KGHSH and CDR2 is LQKENI. Trimming at V came to 3 bases and at J to 5 bases, leaving 3 bases not matched to a gene. Here the CDR3 reads CASSPGQKNEKLFF. The DNA for the CDR3 is TGTGCCAGCTCACCGGGACAGAAAAATGAAAAACTGTTTTTT.

The chain is built from TRBV5-4 and TRBJ1-1; no reliable D call. Trimming took 3 bases from V and 3 from J, leaving 15 bases between them. The CDR3 totals 15 residues. Per germline, CDR1 SGHNT and CDR2 YYREEE (reference sequence). The CDR3 here is CASSYPGRPDTEAFF. For the CDR3, the DNA is TGTGCCAGCAGCTACCCTGGCAGGCCCGACACTGAAGCTTTCTTT.

V gene TRBV6-6 combines with J gene TRBJ2-7, with D unclear. Between the trimmed V and J ends, which lost 2 bases and 2 bases, there was a span of 4 bases. Germline V gives CDR1 MNHNY, CDR2 SVGAGI (reference sequence). The CDR3 loop spans 12 amino acids. CDR3 coding DNA: TGTGCCAGCAGTTACGCGACCTACGAGCAGTACTTC. This encodes CASSYATYEQYF.

This clone showed up just a few times. V usage is TRBV5-4 and J usage is TRBJ2-5; 12 bases fit TRBD1. Per germline, CDR1 SGHNT and CDR2 YYREEE (reference sequence). V gave up 0 bases and J gave up 5 bases; unmatched junction bases: 8. This CDR3 has 17 amino acids. CDR3 residues: CASSLGSGTGGWETQYF. The DNA of the CDR3 is TGTGCCAGCAGCTTGGGGTCTGGGACAGGGGGCTGGGAGACCCAGTACTTC.